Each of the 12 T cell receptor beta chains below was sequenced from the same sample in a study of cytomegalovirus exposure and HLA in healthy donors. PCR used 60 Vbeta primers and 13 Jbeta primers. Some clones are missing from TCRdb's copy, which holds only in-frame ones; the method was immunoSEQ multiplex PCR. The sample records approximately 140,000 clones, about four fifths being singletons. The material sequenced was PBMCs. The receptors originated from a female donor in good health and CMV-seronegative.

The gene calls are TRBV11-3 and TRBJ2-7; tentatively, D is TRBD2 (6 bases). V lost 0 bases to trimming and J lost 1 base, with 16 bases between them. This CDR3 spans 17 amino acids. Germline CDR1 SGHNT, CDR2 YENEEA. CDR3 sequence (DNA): TGTGCCAGCAGCTTAGATCATGCGGGGAGAAGATCCTACGAGCAGTACTTC. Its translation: CASSLDHAGRRSYEQYF.

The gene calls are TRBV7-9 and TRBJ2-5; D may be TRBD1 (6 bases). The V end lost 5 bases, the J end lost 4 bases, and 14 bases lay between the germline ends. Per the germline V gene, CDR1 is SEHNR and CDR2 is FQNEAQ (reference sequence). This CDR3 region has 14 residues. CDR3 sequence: CASSPSGDPETQYF. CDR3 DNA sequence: TGTGCCAGCAGCCCCTCAGGGGACCCAGAGACCCAGTACTTC.

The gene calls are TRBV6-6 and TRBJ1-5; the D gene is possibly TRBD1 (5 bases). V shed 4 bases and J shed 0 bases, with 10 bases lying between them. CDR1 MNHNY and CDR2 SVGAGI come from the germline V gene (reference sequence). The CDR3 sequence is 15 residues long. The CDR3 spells CASSLTDYSNQPQHF. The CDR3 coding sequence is TGTGCCAGCAGTTTGACAGATTATAGCAATCAGCCCCAGCATTTT.

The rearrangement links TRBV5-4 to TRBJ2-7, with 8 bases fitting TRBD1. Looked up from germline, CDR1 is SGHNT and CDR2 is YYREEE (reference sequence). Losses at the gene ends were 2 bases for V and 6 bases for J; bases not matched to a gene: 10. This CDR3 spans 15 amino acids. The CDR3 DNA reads TGTGCCAGCAGCTTAGCCCACCCGACAGGGGCCGAGCAGTACTTC. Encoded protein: CASSLAHPTGAEQYF.

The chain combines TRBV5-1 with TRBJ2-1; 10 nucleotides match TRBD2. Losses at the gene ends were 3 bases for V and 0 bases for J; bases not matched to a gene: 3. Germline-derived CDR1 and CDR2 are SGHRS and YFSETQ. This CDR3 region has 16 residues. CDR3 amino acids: CASSSLAGDSYNEQFF. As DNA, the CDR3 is TGCGCCAGCAGCTCCCTAGCGGGGGACTCCTACAATGAGCAGTTCTTC.

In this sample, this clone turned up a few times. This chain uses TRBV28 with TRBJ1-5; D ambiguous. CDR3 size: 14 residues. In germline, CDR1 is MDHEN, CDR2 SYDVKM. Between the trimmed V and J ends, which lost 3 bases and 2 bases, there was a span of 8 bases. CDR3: CASSLALGNQPQHF. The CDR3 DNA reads TGTGCCAGCAGTTTGGCACTAGGCAATCAGCCCCAGCATTTT.

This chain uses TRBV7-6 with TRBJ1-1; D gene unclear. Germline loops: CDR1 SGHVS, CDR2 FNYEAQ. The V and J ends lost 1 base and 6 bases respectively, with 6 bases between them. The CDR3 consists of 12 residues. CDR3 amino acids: CASSLVSAEAFF. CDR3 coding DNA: TGTGCCAGCAGCTTAGTAAGCGCTGAAGCTTTCTTT.

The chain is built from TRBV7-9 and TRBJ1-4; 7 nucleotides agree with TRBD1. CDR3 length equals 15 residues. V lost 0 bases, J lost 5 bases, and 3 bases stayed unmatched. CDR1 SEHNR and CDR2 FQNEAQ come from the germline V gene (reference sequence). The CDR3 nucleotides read TGTGCCAGCAGCTTAGCGAGGGGGCGGAATGAAAAACTGTTTTTT. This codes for CASSLARGRNEKLFF.

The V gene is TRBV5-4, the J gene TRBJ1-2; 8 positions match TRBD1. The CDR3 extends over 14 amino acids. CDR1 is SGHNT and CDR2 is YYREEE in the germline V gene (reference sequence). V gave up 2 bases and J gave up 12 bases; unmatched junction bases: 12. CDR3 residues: CASSFGRNRGADTF. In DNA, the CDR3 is TGTGCCAGCAGCTTCGGTCGCAACAGGGGGGCCGACACCTTC.

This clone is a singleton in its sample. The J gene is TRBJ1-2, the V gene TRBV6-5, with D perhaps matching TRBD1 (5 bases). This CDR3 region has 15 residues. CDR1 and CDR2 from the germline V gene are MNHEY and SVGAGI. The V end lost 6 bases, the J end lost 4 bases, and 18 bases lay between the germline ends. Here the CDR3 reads CASSQVGRAAYGYTF. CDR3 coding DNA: TGTGCCAGCAGCCAGGTCGGCAGGGCCGCCTATGGCTACACCTTC.

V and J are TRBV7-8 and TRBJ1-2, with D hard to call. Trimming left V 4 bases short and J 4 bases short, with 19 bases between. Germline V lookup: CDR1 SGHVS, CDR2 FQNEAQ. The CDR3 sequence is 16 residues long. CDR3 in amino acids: CASSSQRTPGGYGYTF. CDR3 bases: TGTGCCAGCAGCTCGCAGAGAACCCCGGGTGGCTATGGCTACACCTTC.

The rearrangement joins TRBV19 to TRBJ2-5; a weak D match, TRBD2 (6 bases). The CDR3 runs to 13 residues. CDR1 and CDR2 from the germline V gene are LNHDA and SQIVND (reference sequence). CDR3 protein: CAVGRGRQETQYF. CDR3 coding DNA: TGTGCAGTCGGGCGGGGAAGGCAAGAGACCCAGTACTTC.